One TCR beta chain is described in this entry. This clonotype has at least ten counts. The specificity of this receptor is unknown. One base away there is no much larger clone; base qualities are not given. There are 15 amino acids in the CDR3, from cysteine to phenylalanine inclusive. Only the CDR3 DNA is retained, 45 bases long and in frame from the first base. CDR1 and CDR2 are read off the germline V gene as MDHEN and SYDVKM. V lost 2 bases and J lost 5 bases; the stretch between them is 13 bases long. Ophthalmopathy patients had moderately to severely active disease, with a Clinical Activity Score of 3 or more, a NOSPECS grade of 4 or more, and a disease duration of less than 3 months. Patients with uncontrolled infections, other autoimmune diseases, pregnancy or lactation were excluded. Diagnoses were established on the basis of clinical symptoms, serum thyroxine and TRAb, thyroid ultrasound, and orbital computed tomography. PBMCs were isolated from 7.5 to 10 ml of fresh peripheral blood by Ficoll-Paque density gradient centrifugation. Trizol reagent was used to extract total RNA, and RNA quality was then checked on an Agilent 2100 Bioanalyzer.

Amplification of TCR beta CDR3 regions was carried out from RNA transcripts. The TCR CDR3 was subjected to a first round of RT-PCR using the HTBI primer set and the Qiagen OneStep RT-PCR kit. Libraries were constructed in a second round of multiplex PCR, after which size selection and purification were carried out. Libraries were sequenced paired-end with 100 bp reads on an Illumina HiSeq2000. The paper's processing steps were these. SOAPnuke was used to process the raw data, throwing out any read that contained adapters or uncalled bases, had a mean Phred below 15, or lacked an exact constant-primer or identifier match. COPE v1.2.5 was used to merge the high-quality paired reads, and each unique nucleotide sequence was defined as a clonotype. MiTCR v1.1 was used to align the clonotypes against IMGT TRBV, TRBD and TRBJ reference segments. Only V-J combinations with frequency above 0.0001, covering about 99% of repertoires, were analysed. A TCS score was defined as the ratio between F50 (clonal expansion) and ExV (chaos), using BLOSUM62-based TCRdist between CDR3 peptides within each V-J. Welch's t-statistics and random forest reduced around 550 V-J features to about 12, which were used in a naive Bayes classifier (R e1071). TCRdb cleaned the public reads at Q25 with fastp, built clones with MiXCR and kept in-frame beta chains. Merged by CDR3 protein, the rows form single entries marked with the most common genes and DNA. TCRdb's processing, not the authors', yielded these V and J calls. In all, the sample holds 600,000 or so distinct CDR3 sequences, and approximately 14% of those were seen once. The biggest ten clones account for 9.5% to 15% of the sample.

This record comes from a study of T cells in Graves' hyperthyroidism and ophthalmopathy (dated by TCRdb to the late 2010s). A note on the overall study: Peripheral blood was collected at initial diagnosis, before any treatment. A discovery cohort of fewer than 110 patients, about 40 with Graves' ophthalmopathy and over 55 with stable Graves' hyperthyroidism, was used to find distinguishing TCR V-J signatures. An independent validation cohort of around 19 hyperthyroidism patients and approximately 17 patients who later progressed to ophthalmopathy tested prospective prediction of ophthalmopathy. For training and testing, the 95 to 100 patients in the discovery cohort were randomly divided in a 7:3 ratio. In addition, the study compared T-cell repertoires in thyroid tissue and in blood from several Graves' hyperthyroidism patients. After sampling, hyperthyroidism patients received methimazole starting at 30 mg daily, and ophthalmopathy patients received high-dose intravenous methylprednisolone. TCR Vbeta CDR3 sequencing of 130 to 150 peripheral blood samples (approximately 44 ophthalmopathy, some 75 hyperthyroidism and approximately 17 progressor patients) is reported in the paper. Study-wide conclusions, independent of this receptor: Ophthalmopathy was separated from stable hyperthyroidism by a 13 V-J signature model, with roughly 88% sensitivity and approximately 81% specificity obtained in cross-validation and 80%/75% obtained in testing. No statistical method was used to fix the sample size in advance, and group allocation was not hidden from the investigators. In validation, progression to ophthalmopathy was predicted by the model with 70% to 71% sensitivity and just over 72% specificity, a median of roughly 6 months before onset. Most expanded thyroid clonotypes (frequency above 0.001) were also found in blood, which suggests that blood repertoires may mirror thyroid immune responses.

The chain couples TRBV28 to TRBJ1-5, with the D gene not confidently named. This receptor was identified in a woman between 50 and 59 years old with Graves' ophthalmopathy. The sequencing sample was made of blood. The nucleotides read TGTGCCAGCAGTTTACGGGGAAGCTTAGATCAGCCCCAGCATTTT. This yields the protein CASSLRGSLDQPQHF.